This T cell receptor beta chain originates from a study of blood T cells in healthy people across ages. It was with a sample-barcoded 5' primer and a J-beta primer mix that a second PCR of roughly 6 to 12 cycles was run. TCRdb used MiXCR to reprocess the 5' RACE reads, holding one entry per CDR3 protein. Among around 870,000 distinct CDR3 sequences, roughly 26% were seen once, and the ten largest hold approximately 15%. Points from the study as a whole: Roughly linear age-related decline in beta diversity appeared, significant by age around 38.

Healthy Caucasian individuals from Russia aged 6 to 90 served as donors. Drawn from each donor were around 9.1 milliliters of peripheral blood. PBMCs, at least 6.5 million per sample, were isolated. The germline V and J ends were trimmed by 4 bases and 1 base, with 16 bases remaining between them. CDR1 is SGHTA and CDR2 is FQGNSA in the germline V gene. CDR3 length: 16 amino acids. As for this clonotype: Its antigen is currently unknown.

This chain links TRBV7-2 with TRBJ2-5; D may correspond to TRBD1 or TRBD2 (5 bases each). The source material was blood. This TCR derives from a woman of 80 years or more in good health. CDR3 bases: TGTGCCAGCAGCTGGGGGTCTGGGATTAGCCAAGAGACCCAGTACTTC. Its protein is CASSWGSGISQETQYF.